This TCR beta chain came from a study of CD8+ T cells in alopecia areata. In its sample, this clone was seen a few times. After isolation, RNA underwent reverse transcription to generate cDNA as the sequencing template. This table comes from immunoSEQ multiplex PCR, and its TCRdb copy is limited to in-frame clones, with some not included. The table shows about 190,000 clones, with roughly 60% occurring only once. Treatment given: oral pan-JAK inhibitor, 5-10 mg twice daily. V lost 1 base, J lost 2 bases, and 10 bases stayed unmatched. Per the germline V gene, CDR1 is MGHDK and CDR2 is SYGVNS. The CDR3 spans 17 residues.

The V and J genes are TRBV25-1 and TRBJ2-5; 7 bases fit TRBD1. The clonotype was recovered from a human donor with alopecia areata. The sample here was CD4+ T cells sorted from blood, taken between weeks 47 and 50, from a patient treated with tofacitinib. CDR3 in DNA: TGTGCCAGCAGTGAATTGGGGACAGCCGTCGCTCAAGAGACCCAGTACTTC. Amino acid sequence: CASSELGTAVAQETQYF.